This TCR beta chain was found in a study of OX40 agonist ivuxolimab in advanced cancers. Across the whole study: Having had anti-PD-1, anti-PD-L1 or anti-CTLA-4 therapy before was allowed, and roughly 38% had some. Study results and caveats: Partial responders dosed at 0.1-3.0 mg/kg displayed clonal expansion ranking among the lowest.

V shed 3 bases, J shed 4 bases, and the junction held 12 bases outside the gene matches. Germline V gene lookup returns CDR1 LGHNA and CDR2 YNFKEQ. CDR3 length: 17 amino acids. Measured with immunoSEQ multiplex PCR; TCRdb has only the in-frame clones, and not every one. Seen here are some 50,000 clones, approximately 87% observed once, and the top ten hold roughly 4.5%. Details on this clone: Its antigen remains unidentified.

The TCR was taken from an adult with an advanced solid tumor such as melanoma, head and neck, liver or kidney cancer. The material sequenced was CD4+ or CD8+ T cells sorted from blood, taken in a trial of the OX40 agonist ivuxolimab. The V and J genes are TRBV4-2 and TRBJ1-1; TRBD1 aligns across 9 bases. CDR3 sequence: CASSQGTGRLGSTEAFF. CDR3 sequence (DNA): TGTGCCAGCAGCCAGGGGACAGGGAGATTAGGGAGCACTGAAGCTTTCTTT.